These 7 T cell receptor beta chains share one sample of origin, sequenced in a study of Graves' ophthalmopathy and Graves' hyperthyroidism. Amplification from RNA transcripts yielded the TCR beta CDR3 regions. A first-round RT-PCR used HTBI primers, followed by a second-round multiplex PCR. Via MiXCR, TCRdb re-called the multiplex PCR reads, giving one row per CDR3 protein. The table has about 39,000 distinct CDR3 sequences, 50% seen once; the top ten hold approximately 24%. Sample: peripheral blood. These receptors all stem from an adult woman with stable Graves' hyperthyroidism.

The CDR3 sequence is CSDGRQHGDTEAFF. CDR3 in DNA: TGCAGCGACGGGAGACAGCATGGGGACACTGAAGCTTTCTTT. This chain uses TRBV29-1 with TRBJ1-1; a weak D match, TRBD1 (5 bases). Looked up from germline, CDR1 is SQVTM and CDR2 is ANQGSEA. Trimming left V 7 bases short and J 3 bases short, with 18 bases between. The CDR3 length is 14 residues.

The rearrangement links TRBV5-6 to TRBJ1-2; a weak D match, TRBD1 (5 bases). Germline-derived CDR1 and CDR2 are SGHDT and YYEEEE. V was pared by 3 bases and J by 4 bases, with 10 bases between. The CDR3 has 13 residues. The CDR3 loop reads CASSSTVSYGYTF. CDR3 coding DNA: TGTGCCAGCAGCTCGACAGTGAGCTATGGCTACACCTTC.

This clonotype showed up many times. The V and J genes are TRBV5-1 and TRBJ2-3; 9 bases map to TRBD2. Trimming took 4 bases from V and 4 from J; bases not matched to a gene: 10. The CDR3 totals 16 residues. Germline V gene data show CDR1 as SGHRS and CDR2 as YFSETQ. CDR3 in amino acids: CASSNFYSGSSDTQYF. The CDR3 DNA follows: TGCGCCAGCAGCAACTTCTATAGCGGGAGCTCAGATACGCAGTATTTT.

With respect to this clonotype: No conserved phenylalanine or tryptophan ends this CDR3, so it is likely a read error. DNA of the CDR3: TGTGCCAGCAGCTTGCGGGTGAACACTGAAGCTTTCTCT. Protein: CASSLRVNTEAFS. V gene TRBV11-3 combines with J gene TRBJ1-1; D not certain. CDR3 length: 13 residues. Germline V gives CDR1 SGHNT, CDR2 YENEEA. V was shortened by 3 bases and J by 0 bases, with 5 bases between the two germline ends.

V usage is TRBV25-1 and J usage is TRBJ1-1; D may be TRBD1 (6 bases). Germline assignment: CDR1 MGHDK and CDR2 SYGVNS. The CDR3 extends over 12 amino acids. V lost 8 bases and J lost 4, with 11 bases in between. CDR3 residues: CASQGSFTEAFF. DNA of the CDR3: TGTGCCAGCCAGGGGTCCTTCACTGAAGCTTTCTTT.

V usage is TRBV29-1 and J usage is TRBJ1-1, with D possibly TRBD1 on 6 matching bases. The V gene's germline CDR1 is SQVTM and CDR2 ANQGSEA. The CDR3 is 13 residues long. Trimming removed 4 bases at V and 3 bases at J, with 12 bases between. The CDR3 loop is CSVAQGWDTEAFF. The DNA of the CDR3 is TGCAGCGTTGCCCAGGGGTGGGACACTGAAGCTTTCTTT.

The chain carries TRBV6-5 and TRBJ1-2, with 10 bases lining up with TRBD1. The CDR3 length is 15 residues. Germline assignment: CDR1 MNHEY and CDR2 SVGAGI. The J segment lost 7 bases and the V segment lost 11 bases, leaving 16 bases of the junction unmatched. The CDR3 here is CACQSNDRGLGGYTF. The CDR3 DNA reads TGTGCCTGCCAGTCGAACGACAGGGGGCTGGGTGGCTACACCTTC.